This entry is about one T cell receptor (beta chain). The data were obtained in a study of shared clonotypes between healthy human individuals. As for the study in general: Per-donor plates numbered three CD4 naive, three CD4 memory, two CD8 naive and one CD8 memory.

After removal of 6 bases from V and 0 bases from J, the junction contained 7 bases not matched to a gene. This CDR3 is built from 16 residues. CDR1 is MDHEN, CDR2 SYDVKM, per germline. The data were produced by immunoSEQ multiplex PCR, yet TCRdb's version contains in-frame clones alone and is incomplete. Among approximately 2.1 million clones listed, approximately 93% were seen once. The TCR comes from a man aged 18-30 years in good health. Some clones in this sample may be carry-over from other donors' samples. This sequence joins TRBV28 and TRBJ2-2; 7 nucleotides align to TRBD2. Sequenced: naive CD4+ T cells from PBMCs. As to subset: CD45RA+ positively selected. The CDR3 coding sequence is TGTGCCAGCAGACCCGCCGGGACTACGAACACCGGGGAGCTGTTTTTT. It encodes CASRPAGTTNTGELFF. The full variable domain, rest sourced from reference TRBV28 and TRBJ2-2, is DVKVTQSSRYLVKRTGEKVFLECVQDMDHENMFWYRQDPGLGLRLIYFSYDVKMKEKGDIPEGYSVSREKKERFSLILESASTNQTSMYLCASRPAGTTNTGELFFGEGSRLTVL.